This TCR beta chain came from a study of vaccination effects on CD4 cells after COVID-19. Study details: Every participant took two doses of the BNT162b2 or mRNA-1273 vaccine.

Sequenced by immunoSEQ multiplex PCR; TCRdb stores in-frame clones only, minus some. The table records approximately 54,000 clones, roughly 80% of them present only once. Details on this clone: The antigen is undetermined.

The CDR3 is made up of 15 amino acids. Trimming left V 2 bases short and J 1 base short, with 12 bases between. The germline gives CDR1 SGHKS, CDR2 YYEKEE (reference sequence). Under the ViraFEST assay, PBMC were stimulated with viral peptide pools so that antigen-specific CD4+ T cells expanded. Sequencing was performed afterwards. Culture lasted about ten days before CD4+ T cell isolation. None of the vaccinated had previously contracted SARS-CoV-2, and their nucleocapsid antibodies tested negative. IL-2 at 8 to 10 IU/ml and peptides at around 9.6 ug/ml were added to cultured PBMC, around 2.2 million per well.

The chain employs TRBV5-5 and TRBJ1-1, with D uncertain. This sequence originates from a human donor who received a COVID-19 vaccine. Specimen: CD4+ T cells from PBMCs cultured with HCoV-229E spike peptides, collected before COVID-19 vaccination. The CDR3 is CASSLLQVGNTEAFF. Here the CDR3 DNA reads TGTGCCAGCAGCTTACTCCAGGTCGGGAACACTGAAGCTTTCTTT.